One sample yielded the 24 T cell receptor beta chains listed below, sequenced in a study of blood T cell repertoires in COVID-19. Using immunoSEQ multiplex PCR, the repertoire was profiled, and TCRdb retains in-frame clones only, with some absent. This table has about 200,000 clones, 85% to 90% appearing once. Sequenced: peripheral blood. Receptors originate from a man aged 45 to 65 with acute or convalescent COVID-19.

V is TRBV7-2 and J is TRBJ1-1; 10 bases match TRBD1. The V segment lost 0 bases and the J segment 5 bases; nucleotides outside the gene matches: 3. The CDR3 length is 15 residues. Germline V lookup: CDR1 SGHTA, CDR2 FQGNSA. The CDR3 coding sequence is TGTGCCAGCAGCTTAGCCGGGACAGGGGTGACTGAAGCTTTCTTT. It is translated as CASSLAGTGVTEAFF.

Ten or more counts support this clone. The rearrangement links TRBV7-2 to TRBJ1-1; no reliable D call. Trimming pared 7 bases from V and 11 bases from J, leaving 20 bases between. The CDR3 spans 13 residues. Germline V gene data show CDR1 as SGHTA and CDR2 as FQGNSA. The CDR3 nucleotides are TGTGCCAGCACCTTGGGAGCCGGACTTCAGGCTTTCTTT. Translating it yields CASTLGAGLQAFF.

A single count supports this clone. V usage is TRBV28 and J usage is TRBJ1-5; D is unresolved. The V end was cut by 3 bases, the J end by 9 bases, with 6 bases between. Germline CDR1 reads MDHEN; CDR2 reads SYDVKM. This CDR3 has 11 residues. This CDR3 reads CASSFLGPQHF. CDR3 in DNA: TGTGCCAGCAGTTTTCTAGGGCCCCAGCATTTT.

V gene TRBV19 combines with J gene TRBJ1-1; D may be TRBD1 (6 bases). The CDR3 sequence is 17 residues long. CDR1 and CDR2 (germline): LNHDA, SQIVND (reference sequence). V lost 5 bases and J 0 bases, leaving 19 bases between the germline ends. The CDR3 sequence is CASSFTGRGRMNTEAFF. CDR3 in DNA: TGTGCCAGTAGTTTTACAGGGAGAGGTAGGATGAACACTGAAGCTTTCTTT. The whole variable domain, remainder taken from reference TRBV19 and TRBJ1-1, is DGGITQSPKYLFRKEGQNVTLSCEQNLNHDAMYWYRQDPGQGLRLIYYSQIVNDFQKGDIAEGYSVSREKKESFPLTVTSAQKNPTAFYLCASSFTGRGRMNTEAFFGQGTRLTVV.

The CDR3 loop reads CASSLGTGGSPLHF. CDR3 DNA: TGCGCCAGCAGCCTTGGGACAGGGGGATCACCCCTCCACTTT. V is TRBV5-1 and J is TRBJ1-6, with TRBD1 matching over 11 bases. Per germline, CDR1 SGHRS and CDR2 YFSETQ. The V gene end was trimmed by 4 bases and the J gene end by 10 bases; junction bases not matched to a gene: 4. The CDR3 consists of 14 residues. The full variable domain, rest sourced from reference TRBV5-1 and TRBJ1-6, is KAGVTQTPRYLIKTRGQQVTLSCSPISGHRSVSWYQQTPGQGLQFLFEYFSETQRNKGNFPGRFSGRQFSNSRSEMNVSTLELGDSALYLCASSLGTGGSPLHFGNGTRLTVT.

This chain uses TRBV7-9 with TRBJ1-1; 8 bases align to TRBD1. Germline V CDR1 and CDR2: SEHNR, FQNEAQ (reference sequence). The J segment lost 11 bases and the V segment lost 3 bases, leaving 2 bases of the junction unmatched. This CDR3 has 11 residues. CDR3 coding DNA: TGTGCCAGCAGCTTCACAGGGGGGGCTTTCTTT. It translates to CASSFTGGAFF.

This clone showed up just once. V usage is TRBV6-6 and J usage is TRBJ2-2; no firm D call. V was cut by 0 bases and J by 0 bases, with 8 bases left in between. From germline, CDR1 is MNHNY and CDR2 SVGAGI (reference sequence). The CDR3 extends over 16 amino acids. For the CDR3, the DNA is TGTGCCAGCAGTTACTCGACATCCGCGAACACCGGGGAGCTGTTTTTT. Residues: CASSYSTSANTGELFF.

V usage is TRBV14 and J usage is TRBJ1-1, with unresolved D. Germline-derived CDR1 and CDR2 are SGHDN and FVKESK. V dropped 0 bases and J dropped 8 bases, with 10 bases sitting between them. The CDR3 is 13 amino acids. CDR3 coding DNA: TGTGCCAGCAGCCAAGACTGGGCACGGGAAGCTTTCTTT. This translates into CASSQDWAREAFF.

The rearrangement joins TRBV10-1 to TRBJ2-1; 10 bases are a match to TRBD2. CDR3 length equals 15 residues. The germline CDR1 and CDR2 sequences are WNHNN and SYGVQD (reference sequence). V shed 3 bases and J 6 bases; nucleotides not matched to a gene: 5. The chain's CDR3 is CASSDGASGGNEQFF. CDR3 DNA: TGCGCCAGCAGTGACGGGGCTAGCGGGGGCAATGAGCAGTTCTTC.

As concerns this clone: Other DNA sequences in the sample encode the same CDR3. This chain connects TRBV9 to TRBJ1-2; the D gene is possibly TRBD1 (5 bases). This CDR3 spans 14 amino acids. CDR1 is SGDLS, CDR2 YYNGEE, per germline. V was cut by 0 bases and J by 4 bases, with 10 bases left in between. The CDR3, as DNA: TGTGCCAGCAGCGTAGGCCAGGGAAGCTATGGCTACACCTTC. Its translation: CASSVGQGSYGYTF.

The chain is built from TRBV9 and TRBJ2-7; 7 bases agree with TRBD2. J gave up 6 bases and V 4 bases, and 7 bases lay outside the gene matches. Germline assignment: CDR1 SGDLS and CDR2 YYNGEE. This CDR3 has 13 residues. The CDR3 is CASSPGLVGEQYF. DNA for the CDR3: TGTGCCAGCAGCCCTGGACTAGTCGGCGAGCAGTACTTC.

The chain recombines TRBV7-2 with TRBJ1-1; TRBD1 aligns across 8 bases. CDR1 and CDR2 from the germline V gene are SGHTA and FQGNSA. The ends lost 5 bases at V and 0 bases at J; junction bases unmatched: 8. The length of the CDR3 is 16 residues. CDR3 DNA sequence: TGTGCCAGCAGCCTCCGCGCGGGACAGGTGAACACTGAAGCTTTCTTT. Translated, it gives CASSLRAGQVNTEAFF.

The J gene is TRBJ1-6, the V gene TRBV7-2; no firm D call. Trimming shortened V by 0 bases and J by 14 bases, and 20 bases separated the two germline ends. From germline, CDR1 is SGHTA and CDR2 FQGNSA. The CDR3 length is 16 residues. This chain's CDR3 is CASSLARHSAGVSLHF. CDR3 DNA sequence: TGTGCCAGCAGCTTAGCGCGTCATTCGGCGGGAGTCTCCCTCCACTTT.

The chain carries TRBV19 and TRBJ1-1, with unresolved D. Germline CDR1 and CDR2: LNHDA and SQIVND (reference sequence). CDR3 length equals 13 residues. The V gene lost 6 bases and the J gene lost 1 base, with 9 bases spanning the gap. CDR3 region: CASRPPGNTEAFF. CDR3 in DNA: TGTGCCAGTAGGCCCCCGGGGAACACTGAAGCTTTCTTT.

V gene TRBV10-2 combines with J gene TRBJ2-7, with 7 nucleotides matching TRBD1. This CDR3 region has 15 residues. The V and J ends lost 6 bases and 0 bases, in that order; junction bases with no gene match: 8. CDR1 and CDR2 from the germline V gene are WSHSY and SAAADI. The CDR3 sequence: CASRGGQAVSYEQYF. CDR3 DNA sequence: TGCGCCAGCAGAGGAGGACAGGCGGTCTCCTACGAGCAGTACTTC.

Of note for this clone: Other DNA sequences in this sample translate to the same CDR3. In DNA form, the CDR3 reads TGTGCCAGCTCACCCGGGGAGGATCAGCCCCAGCATTTT. Protein product: CASSPGEDQPQHF. This chain joins TRBV18 and TRBJ1-5; D is ambiguous. The V end was cut by 3 bases, the J end by 5 bases, with 8 bases between. The CDR3 length is 13 residues. Germline V CDR1 and CDR2: KGHSH, LQKENI.

The chain employs TRBV23-1 and TRBJ2-7; D perhaps matches TRBD1 (6 bases). TRBV23-1 is identified as an open reading frame with a role that is uncertain. The CDR3 length is 12 residues. Trimming took off 9 bases at V and 2 bases at J, with 11 bases between the two ends. This chain's CDR3 is CASEGVTYEQYF. The CDR3 bases are TGCGCCAGTGAGGGGGTCACCTACGAGCAGTACTTC.

This clone has a single count. This chain joins TRBV18 and TRBJ2-3; the match to TRBD2 covers 13 bases. This CDR3 has 14 residues. V was pared by 9 bases and J by 1 base, with 1 base of the junction left unmatched. Germline V gene data show CDR1 as KGHSH and CDR2 as LQKENI. CDR3 in DNA: TGTGCCAGTGGGACTAGCGGGGGCACAGATACGCAGTATTTT. Its protein is CASGTSGGTDTQYF.

The gene calls are TRBV7-2 and TRBJ1-6; possible D gene TRBD1, 6 bases. Germline CDR1 is SGHTA and CDR2 is FQGNSA. Trimming pared 1 base from V and 9 bases from J, leaving 13 bases between. This CDR3 comprises 15 residues. CDR3 bases: TGTGCCAGCAGCTTAGTCCAGGGGTTAGGTTCACCCCTCCACTTT. This sequence encodes CASSLVQGLGSPLHF.

The chain is built from TRBV5-1 and TRBJ2-7, with 7 bases lining up with TRBD1. CDR3 length: 17 amino acids. Germline lookup yields CDR1 SGHRS and CDR2 YFSETQ. V shed 2 bases and J 3 bases; nucleotides not matched to a gene: 14. The CDR3 nucleotides are TGCGCCAGCAGCTTTTCGCGGTCGAGACAGGGTGTCTACGAGCAGTACTTC. Translating gives CASSFSRSRQGVYEQYF.

The genes are TRBV5-1 and TRBJ1-1; D may be TRBD1 (5 bases). Per germline, CDR1 SGHRS and CDR2 YFSETQ. This CDR3 has 14 amino acids. V lost 2 bases and J 1 base, leaving 9 bases between the germline ends. DNA of the CDR3: TGCGCCAGCAGCTTTCAGGGTTCGAACACTGAAGCTTTCTTT. Translating gives CASSFQGSNTEAFF.

CDR3: CASSSGTGNNQPQHF. The CDR3 DNA is TGCGCCAGCAGCTCCGGGACAGGGAACAATCAGCCCCAGCATTTT. The gene calls are TRBV5-1 and TRBJ1-5; 9 bases match TRBD1. V shed 3 bases, J shed 3 bases, and the junction held 4 bases outside the gene matches. Germline V gives CDR1 SGHRS, CDR2 YFSETQ. This CDR3 region has 15 residues.

This sequence joins TRBV6-6 and TRBJ1-1; D call uncertain. Germline V gene lookup returns CDR1 MNHNY and CDR2 SVGAGI (reference sequence). There are 14 residues in the CDR3. Trimming pared 4 bases from V and 0 bases from J, leaving 9 bases between. The CDR3 DNA is TGTGCCAGCAGTTCCCCGGGGTTGAACACTGAAGCTTTCTTT. Translating gives CASSSPGLNTEAFF.

The chain links TRBV6-6 to TRBJ1-5; TRBD1 aligns across 7 bases. CDR3 length: 14 residues. CDR1 is MNHNY and CDR2 is SVGAGI in the germline V gene (reference sequence). Trimming cost V 5 bases and J 7 bases; bases outside gene matches: 8. This CDR3 reads CASSLRQGGQPQHF. The CDR3 nucleotides read TGTGCCAGCAGTCTAAGACAGGGTGGACAGCCCCAGCATTTT.